This T cell receptor beta chain comes out of a study of lung T cells in sarcoidosis with Löfgren's syndrome. Study findings and constraints: These T cells were suggested, not shown, to recognize a putative antigen.

The CDR3 has 13 amino acids. Trimming removed 0 bases at V and 9 bases at J, with 12 bases between. The germline V gene has CDR1 SNHLY and CDR2 FYNNEI. This clonotype was observed at least ten times. Its antigen remains unknown. Using its own MiXCR run on the reads, TCRdb lists one record per CDR3 protein. The sample lists around 9,300 distinct CDR3 sequences, 20% to 25% seen once, with roughly 24% in the top ten. The rearrangement links TRBV2 to TRBJ2-7, with D perhaps matching TRBD1 (6 bases). The sequence derives from a human donor with sarcoidosis (Löfgren's syndrome or another form), or a control subject (not recorded which). Sequences were obtained from CD4+ T cells from bronchoalveolar lavage fluid. The CDR3: CASSEARVRGQYF. Here the CDR3 DNA reads TGTGCCAGCAGTGAAGCTCGGGTCAGGGGGCAGTACTTC.